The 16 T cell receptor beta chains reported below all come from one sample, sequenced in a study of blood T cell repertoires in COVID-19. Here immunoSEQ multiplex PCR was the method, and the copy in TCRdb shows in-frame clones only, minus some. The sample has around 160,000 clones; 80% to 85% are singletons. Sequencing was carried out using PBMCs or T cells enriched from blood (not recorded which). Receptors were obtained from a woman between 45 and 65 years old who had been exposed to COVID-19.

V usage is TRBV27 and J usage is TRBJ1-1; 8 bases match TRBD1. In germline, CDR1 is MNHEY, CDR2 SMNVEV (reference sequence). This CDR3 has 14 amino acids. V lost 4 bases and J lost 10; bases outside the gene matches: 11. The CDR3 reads CASSSQDRGRRAFF. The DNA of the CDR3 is TGTGCCAGCAGTTCCCAAGACAGGGGCAGACGAGCTTTCTTT.

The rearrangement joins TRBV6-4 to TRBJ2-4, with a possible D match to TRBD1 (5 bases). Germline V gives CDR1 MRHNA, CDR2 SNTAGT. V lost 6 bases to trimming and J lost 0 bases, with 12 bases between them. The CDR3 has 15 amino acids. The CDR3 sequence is CASSASGSAKNIQYF. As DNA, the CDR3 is TGTGCCAGCAGCGCCTCAGGGTCAGCCAAAAACATTCAGTACTTC.

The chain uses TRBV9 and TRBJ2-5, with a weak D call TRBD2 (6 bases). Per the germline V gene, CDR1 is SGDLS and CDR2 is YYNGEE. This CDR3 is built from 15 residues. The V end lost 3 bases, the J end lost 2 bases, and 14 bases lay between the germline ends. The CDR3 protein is CASSGGVGWQETQYF. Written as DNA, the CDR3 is TGTGCCAGCAGCGGGGGGGTAGGATGGCAAGAGACCCAGTACTTC.

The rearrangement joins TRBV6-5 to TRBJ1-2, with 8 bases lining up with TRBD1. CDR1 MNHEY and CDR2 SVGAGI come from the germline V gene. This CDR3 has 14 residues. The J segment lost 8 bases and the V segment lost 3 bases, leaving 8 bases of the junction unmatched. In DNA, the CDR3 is TGTGCCAGCAGTTATGGAGGGCAGGGGGCCGGCTACACCTTC. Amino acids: CASSYGGQGAGYTF.

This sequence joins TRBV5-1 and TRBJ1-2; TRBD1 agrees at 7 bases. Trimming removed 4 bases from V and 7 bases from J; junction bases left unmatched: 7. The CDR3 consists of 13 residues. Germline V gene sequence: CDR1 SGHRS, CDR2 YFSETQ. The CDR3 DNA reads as TGCGCCAGCAGCATCCTGACAGGGTCTGGCTACACCTTC. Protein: CASSILTGSGYTF.

CDR3 in amino acids: CASSSSWTGVSNEKLFF. The DNA for the CDR3 is TGTGCCAGCAGCTCTAGTTGGACGGGGGTCTCTAATGAAAAACTGTTTTTT. The chain has TRBV7-9 and TRBJ1-4; TRBD1 is a possible D gene (5 bases). CDR3 length: 17 residues. The germline gives CDR1 SEHNR, CDR2 FQNEAQ (reference sequence). V was pared by 4 bases and J by 3 bases, with 18 bases between. Full variable domain (remainder filled in from reference TRBV7-9 and TRBJ1-4): DTGVSQNPRHKITKRGQNVTFRCDPISEHNRLYWYRQTLGQGPEFLTYFQNEAQLEKSRLLSDRFSAERPKGSFSTLEIQRTEQGDSAMYLCASSSSWTGVSNEKLFFGSGTQLSVL.

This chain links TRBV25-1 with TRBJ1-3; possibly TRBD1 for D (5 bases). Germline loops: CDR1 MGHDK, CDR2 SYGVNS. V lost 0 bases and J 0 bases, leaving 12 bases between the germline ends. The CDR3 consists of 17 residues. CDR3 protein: CASSEYGRGLSGNTIYF. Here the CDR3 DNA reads TGTGCCAGCAGTGAATATGGACGGGGACTCTCTGGAAACACCATATATTTT.

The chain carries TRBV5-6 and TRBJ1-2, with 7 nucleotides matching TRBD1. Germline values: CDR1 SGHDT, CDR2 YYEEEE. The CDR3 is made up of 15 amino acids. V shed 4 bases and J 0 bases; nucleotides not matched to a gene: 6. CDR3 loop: CASSLADRTNYGYTF. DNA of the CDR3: TGTGCCAGCAGCCTCGCGGACAGGACTAACTATGGCTACACCTTC.

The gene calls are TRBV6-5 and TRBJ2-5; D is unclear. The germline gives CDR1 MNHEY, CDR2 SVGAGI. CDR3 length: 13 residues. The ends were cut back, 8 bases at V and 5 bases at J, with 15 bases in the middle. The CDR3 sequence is CASGPERWETQYF. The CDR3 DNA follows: TGTGCCAGCGGGCCTGAACGGTGGGAGACCCAGTACTTC.

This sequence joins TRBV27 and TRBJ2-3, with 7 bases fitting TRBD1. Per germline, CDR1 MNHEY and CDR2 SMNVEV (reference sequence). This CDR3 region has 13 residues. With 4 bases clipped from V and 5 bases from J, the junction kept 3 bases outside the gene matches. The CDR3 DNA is TGTGCCAGCAGTTGGACAGGAGGAGATACGCAGTATTTT. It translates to CASSWTGGDTQYF.

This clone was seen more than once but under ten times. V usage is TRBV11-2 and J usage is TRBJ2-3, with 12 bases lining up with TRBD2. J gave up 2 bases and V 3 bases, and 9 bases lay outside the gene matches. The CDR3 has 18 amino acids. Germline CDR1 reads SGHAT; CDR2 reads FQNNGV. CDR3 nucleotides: TGTGCCAGCAGCTTCGGGCTAGCGGGAGGGCGGTCCACAGATACGCAGTATTTT. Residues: CASSFGLAGGRSTDTQYF.

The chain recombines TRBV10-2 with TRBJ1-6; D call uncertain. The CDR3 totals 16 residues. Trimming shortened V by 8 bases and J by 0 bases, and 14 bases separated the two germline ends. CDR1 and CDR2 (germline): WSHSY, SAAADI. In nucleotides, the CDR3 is TGCGCCAGCCGGGTCGACTCTAGCTCCTATAATTCACCCCTCCACTTT. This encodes CASRVDSSSYNSPLHF.

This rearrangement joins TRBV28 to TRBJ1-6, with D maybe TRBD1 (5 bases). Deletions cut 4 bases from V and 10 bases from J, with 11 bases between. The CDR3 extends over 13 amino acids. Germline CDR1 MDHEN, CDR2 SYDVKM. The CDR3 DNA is TGTGCCAGCAGTTGGCAGGGTCTATCACCCCTCCACTTT. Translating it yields CASSWQGLSPLHF.

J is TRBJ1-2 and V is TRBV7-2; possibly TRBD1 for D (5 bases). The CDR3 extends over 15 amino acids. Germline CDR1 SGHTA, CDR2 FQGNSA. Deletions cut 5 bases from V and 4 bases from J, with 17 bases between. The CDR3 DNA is TGTGCCAGCAGCCCCCACCGCGGGGACCTCTATGGCTACACCTTC. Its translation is CASSPHRGDLYGYTF.

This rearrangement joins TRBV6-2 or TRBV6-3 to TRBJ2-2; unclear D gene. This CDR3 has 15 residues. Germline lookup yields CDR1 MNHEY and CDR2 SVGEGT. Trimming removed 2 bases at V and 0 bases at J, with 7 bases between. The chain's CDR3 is CASSYGLANTGELFF. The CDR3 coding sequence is TGTGCCAGCAGTTACGGGCTCGCGAACACCGGGGAGCTGTTTTTT.

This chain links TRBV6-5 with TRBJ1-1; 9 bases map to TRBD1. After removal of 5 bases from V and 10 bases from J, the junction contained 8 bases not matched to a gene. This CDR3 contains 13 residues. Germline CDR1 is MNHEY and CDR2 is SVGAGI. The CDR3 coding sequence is TGTGCCAGCAGTCTTTCACAGGGGGCGACAGCTTTCTTT. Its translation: CASSLSQGATAFF.